This TCR beta chain was captured by sequencing in a study of Graves' ophthalmopathy and Graves' hyperthyroidism. Background on the study: Blood was drawn at initial diagnosis, before any treatment. Study conclusions and caveats: Ophthalmopathy cases were distinguished from stable hyperthyroidism by a 13-signature model, reaching around 88% sensitivity and around 77% specificity. The majority of expanded thyroid clonotypes above 0.001 frequency also occurred in blood. The model's ophthalmopathy progression predictions had more than 55% sensitivity and roughly 72% specificity.

This clonotype was seen ten or more times. Its antigen remains unidentified. The V end lost 6 bases, the J end lost 4 bases, and 15 bases lay between the germline ends. CDR3 length: 13 amino acids. The V gene's germline CDR1 is DFQATT and CDR2 SNEGSKA (reference sequence). Amplification of the TCR beta CDR3 regions used RNA transcripts (as template). HTBI primers were used in a first-round RT-PCR, which preceded a second-round multiplex PCR. TCRdb re-analysed the multiplex PCR reads in MiXCR, keeping a single row per CDR3 protein. Here the sample spans about 640,000 distinct CDR3 sequences, over 40% being singletons.

What was sequenced was peripheral blood. The source of this sequence is an adult man with Graves' ophthalmopathy. The V and J genes are TRBV20-1 and TRBJ1-1; unclear D gene. Here the CDR3 reads CSAPNPVGTEAFF. DNA for the CDR3: TGCAGTGCCCCCAACCCGGTAGGCACTGAAGCTTTCTTT.